This entry lists 31 T cell receptor beta chains sequenced from one sample in a study of blood T cell repertoires in COVID-19. Sequenced by immunoSEQ multiplex PCR; TCRdb stores in-frame clones only, minus some. The table lists more than 350,000 clones, more than 80% of them singletons, with 3% in the top ten. Sequenced material: peripheral blood. The origin of the receptors is a woman in her twenties or thirties with COVID-19, enrolled during active disease.

The CDR3 loop is CASSTLRQGYNEQFF. For the CDR3, the DNA is TGTGCCAGTAGTACCCTACGACAGGGCTACAATGAGCAGTTCTTC. The rearrangement joins TRBV19 to TRBJ2-1, with 7 nucleotides matching TRBD1. The CDR3 length is 15 residues. Trimming cost V 4 bases and J 3 bases; bases outside gene matches: 6. Germline CDR1 reads LNHDA; CDR2 reads SQIVND (reference sequence).

V is TRBV20-1 and J is TRBJ2-7; tentatively, D is TRBD2 (6 bases). The CDR3 loop spans 13 amino acids. The V gene's germline CDR1 is DFQATT and CDR2 SNEGSKA (reference sequence). V lost 3 bases to trimming and J lost 11 bases, with 20 bases between them. The CDR3 protein is CSASPQLRGVEYF. CDR3 DNA: TGCAGTGCTAGTCCACAATTGCGGGGAGTGGAGTACTTC.

The genes are TRBV5-1 and TRBJ2-3, with D tentatively TRBD2 (6 bases). The germline V gene has CDR1 SGHRS and CDR2 YFSETQ. The CDR3 spans 16 residues. With 4 bases removed from V and 0 bases from J, the gap between germline ends came to 15 bases. The CDR3 DNA reads TGCGCCAGCAGCCCGAGGAGGGACTCCAGCACAGATACGCAGTATTTT. Residues: CASSPRRDSSTDTQYF. Using reference TRBV5-1 and TRBJ2-3 for the parts outside the CDR3, the full variable domain is KAGVTQTPRYLIKTRGQQVTLSCSPISGHRSVSWYQQTPGQGLQFLFEYFSETQRNKGNFPGRFSGRQFSNSRSEMNVSTLELGDSALYLCASSPRRDSSTDTQYFGPGTRLTVL.

CDR3 coding DNA: TGTGCCAGCAGCTTATCGGAGGGCCAGCCCCAGCATTTT. Amino acid sequence: CASSLSEGQPQHF. The chain uses TRBV7-2 and TRBJ1-5, with D uncertain. Trimming took off 2 bases at V and 7 bases at J, with 9 bases between the two ends. The CDR3 is 13 residues long. CDR1 SGHTA and CDR2 FQGNSA come from the germline V gene.

The genes are TRBV24-1 and TRBJ1-2, with 7 bases matching TRBD1. The V gene end was trimmed by 2 bases and the J gene end by 6 bases; junction bases not matched to a gene: 2. This CDR3 is 13 amino acids long. The germline V gene encodes CDR1 KGHDR and CDR2 SFDVKD. In nucleotides, the CDR3 is TGTGCCACCAGTGATTGGACAGGAGATGGCTACACCTTC. Protein product: CATSDWTGDGYTF.

V gene TRBV4-3 combines with J gene TRBJ1-2; 7 bases align to TRBD1. Looked up from germline, CDR1 is LGHNA and CDR2 is YSLEER. The CDR3 sequence is 15 residues long. The V gene end was trimmed by 3 bases and the J gene end by 8 bases; junction bases not matched to a gene: 12. In DNA, the CDR3 is TGCGCCAGCAGCCAGGATTCCCGACAGGGAAGGGGCTACACCTTC. Its protein product is CASSQDSRQGRGYTF.

The chain uses TRBV28 and TRBJ2-1, with D possibly being TRBD2 (7 bases). The CDR3 spans 17 residues. Germline V gene data show CDR1 as MDHEN and CDR2 as SYDVKM. The V end was cut by 7 bases, the J end by 0 bases, with 19 bases between. CDR3 residues: CASTLEGGFSSYNEQFF. In DNA form, the CDR3 reads TGTGCCAGCACCCTGGAGGGGGGGTTCAGCTCCTACAATGAGCAGTTCTTC.

This clone was recorded once. The rearrangement uses TRBV5-1 and TRBJ1-2; 8 bases map to TRBD1. The CDR3 is 18 residues long. Germline V gives CDR1 SGHRS, CDR2 YFSETQ. The J segment lost 5 bases and the V segment lost 4 bases, leaving 19 bases of the junction unmatched. The CDR3 here is CASSHLSGGAEGFYGYTF. The CDR3 nucleotides are TGCGCCAGCAGCCACCTCTCAGGGGGCGCAGAGGGTTTTTATGGCTACACCTTC.

The CDR3 DNA is TGTGCCAGCAGCCCAAGGGAGGGAGAGCAGTACGTC. This sequence encodes CASSPREGEQYV. The chain carries TRBV7-9 and TRBJ2-7; the match to TRBD2 covers 7 bases. CDR3 length equals 12 residues. Germline V gene lookup returns CDR1 SEHNR and CDR2 FQNEAQ (reference sequence). The ends lost 5 bases at V and 7 bases at J; junction bases unmatched: 5.

This clone was seen a single time. V and J are TRBV18 and TRBJ2-2, with 8 bases identical to TRBD1. The V gene's germline CDR1 is KGHSH and CDR2 LQKENI. The CDR3 contains 15 residues. The junction had 6 bases not matched to a gene; V was cut back by 7 bases and J by 2 bases. The CDR3 region has the DNA TGTGCCAGCTTACCGGGACAGGCTAACACCGGGGAGCTGTTTTTT. This codes for CASLPGQANTGELFF.

V gene TRBV5-5 combines with J gene TRBJ2-1; D possibly corresponds to TRBD1 (7 bases). The CDR3 has 15 amino acids. With 4 bases removed from V and 8 bases from J, the gap between germline ends came to 19 bases. The V gene's germline CDR1 is SGHKS and CDR2 YYEKEE (reference sequence). CDR3 in DNA: TGTGCCAGCAGCATGGTGGCAGGGGGAGGCGATGAGCAGTTCTTC. It is translated as CASSMVAGGGDEQFF.

The V gene is TRBV11-2, the J gene TRBJ2-7; D uncertain. Trimming stripped 1 base from V and 4 bases from J, with 8 bases between. The CDR3 loop spans 13 amino acids. Germline V CDR1 and CDR2: SGHAT, FQNNGV. CDR3 bases: TGTGCCAGCAGCTTAGGAGTCTTATACGAGCAGTACGTC. This gives the protein CASSLGVLYEQYV.

The chain joins TRBV5-4 to TRBJ1-4; possible D gene TRBD1, 5 bases. The CDR3 is 14 amino acids. Trimming removed 0 bases at V and 2 bases at J, with 5 bases between. Germline assignment: CDR1 SGHNT and CDR2 YYREEE (reference sequence). The CDR3 nucleotides read TGTGCCAGCAGCTTGGACAGGACTAATGAAAAACTGTTTTTT. This translates into CASSLDRTNEKLFF.

V usage is TRBV6-2 or TRBV6-3 and J usage is TRBJ2-7; TRBD1 matches 7 bases. Looked up from germline, CDR1 is MNHEY and CDR2 is SVGEGT. CDR3 size: 13 residues. J lost 3 bases, V lost 7 bases, and 6 bases had no gene match. CDR3 coding DNA: TGTGCCAGCACCCCGGGACAGAGCTACGAGCAGTACTTC. It is translated as CASTPGQSYEQYF.

On this clone: The germline gene is not matched at one end of the junction; a read error may be the cause. The chain recombines TRBV30 with TRBJ1-2; D gene ambiguous. This CDR3 spans 13 amino acids. Germline V CDR1 and CDR2: GTSNPN, SVGIG (reference sequence). The CDR3 is CAWSVVENSGYTF. The CDR3 DNA follows: TGTGCCTGGAGTGTAGTTGAAAACTCTGGCTACACCTTC.

This clone has more than one count but fewer than ten. V gene TRBV2 combines with J gene TRBJ2-3; 11 bases are shared with TRBD1. CDR3 length: 14 residues. The trim removed 7 bases at V and 3 bases at J, leaving 3 bases unmatched. CDR1 SNHLY and CDR2 FYNNEI come from the germline V gene. The CDR3 loop reads CASKGDRGTDTQYF. CDR3 DNA sequence: TGTGCCAGCAAGGGGGACAGGGGGACAGATACGCAGTATTTT.

The genes are TRBV28 and TRBJ1-2; 8 bases line up with TRBD1. The CDR3 runs 17 residues. CDR1 MDHEN and CDR2 SYDVKM come from the germline V gene. V was pared by 6 bases and J by 4 bases, with 16 bases of the junction left unmatched. CDR3 DNA sequence: TGTGCCAGCAGGATTAGACAGGGGCGCCCGCTAAGCTATGGCTACACCTTC. It yields the protein CASRIRQGRPLSYGYTF.

This clone showed up just a few times. The chain couples TRBV6-4 to TRBJ2-3, with 8 positions matching TRBD1. The germline CDR1 and CDR2 sequences are MRHNA and SNTAGT. The CDR3 contains 15 residues. The V and J ends lost 2 bases and 1 base, in that order; junction bases with no gene match: 2. DNA for the CDR3: TGTGCCAGCAGTGACGGACAGGGCGGCACAGATACGCAGTATTTT. Its protein is CASSDGQGGTDTQYF.

The chain uses TRBV6-4 and TRBJ2-1, with TRBD2 matching over 7 bases. Trimming at V came to 2 bases and at J to 7 bases, leaving 8 bases not matched to a gene. This CDR3 is 15 amino acids long. The germline CDR1 and CDR2 sequences are MRHNA and SNTAGT. The CDR3 is CASSDTSEGGNEQFF. The CDR3 DNA sequence: TGTGCCAGCAGTGACACTTCTGAGGGAGGGAATGAGCAGTTCTTC.

V is TRBV7-9 and J is TRBJ2-7, with a weak D call TRBD2 (5 bases). The CDR3 is made up of 17 amino acids. Trimming left V 5 bases short and J 0 bases short, with 20 bases between. Germline CDR1 SEHNR, CDR2 FQNEAQ (reference sequence). CDR3 DNA: TGTGCCAGCAGCCTGTTCGCCATGTCGGGATTCTCCTACGAGCAGTACTTC. This sequence encodes CASSLFAMSGFSYEQYF.

J is TRBJ2-7 and V is TRBV3-1 (or the pseudogene TRBV3-2); the match to TRBD2 covers 10 bases. Germline V gene sequence: CDR1 LGHDT, CDR2 YNNKEL (reference sequence). J was trimmed by 5 bases and V by 0 bases; bases with no gene match: 10. The CDR3 length is 17 residues. CDR3 nucleotide sequence: TGTGCCAGCAGCCAAGACCAGCGGGGGGGGATTAAGAACGAGCAGTACTTC. This sequence encodes CASSQDQRGGIKNEQYF.

This clone showed up just a few times. The V and J genes are TRBV10-3 and TRBJ2-2; a weak D match, TRBD2 (6 bases). V was cut by 8 bases and J by 3 bases, with 16 bases left in between. Germline CDR1 is ENHRY and CDR2 is SYGVKD. The CDR3 is 15 residues long. This CDR3 reads CAISPGDGYTGELFF. In DNA, the CDR3 is TGTGCCATCTCCCCGGGGGACGGATACACCGGGGAGCTGTTTTTT.

The chain has TRBV28 and TRBJ1-5; D is perhaps TRBD1 (6 bases). Germline lookup yields CDR1 MDHEN and CDR2 SYDVKM. Trimming took 6 bases from V and 6 from J, leaving 12 bases between them. This CDR3 contains 13 residues. CDR3 sequence reads: CASSRGGFQPQHF. CDR3 DNA sequence: TGTGCCAGCAGCCGGGGGGGCTTTCAGCCCCAGCATTTT.

This chain joins TRBV3-1 (or the pseudogene TRBV3-2) and TRBJ2-5, with a possible D match to TRBD2 (6 bases). Per germline, CDR1 LGHDT and CDR2 YNNKEL (reference sequence). The CDR3 runs to 14 residues. V was pared by 4 bases and J by 1 base, with 10 bases between. The chain's CDR3 is CASSPGAVQETQYF. CDR3 nucleotides: TGTGCCAGCAGCCCGGGAGCGGTCCAAGAGACCCAGTACTTC.

In this sample, this clone turned up once. The gene calls are TRBV7-9 and TRBJ2-5; 8 bases map to TRBD1. CDR3 length: 15 amino acids. V trimming: 6 bases; J trimming: 1 base; junction bases outside the gene matches: 7. The V gene's germline CDR1 is SEHNR and CDR2 FQNEAQ (reference sequence). The CDR3 nucleotides are TGTGCCAGCAGGCGGACAGGGACGGCCCAAGAGACCCAGTACTTC. Protein product: CASRRTGTAQETQYF.

This chain uses TRBV5-1 with TRBJ1-1; D is possibly TRBD1 (6 bases). The CDR3 length is 14 residues. CDR1 and CDR2 (germline): SGHRS, YFSETQ. V lost 5 bases, J lost 4 bases, and 15 bases lay in between. The CDR3 bases are TGCGCCAGCAGGCCCACAGGGCTCGGCACTGAAGCTTTCTTT. This translates into CASRPTGLGTEAFF. The whole variable domain, remainder taken from reference TRBV5-1 and TRBJ1-1, is KAGVTQTPRYLIKTRGQQVTLSCSPISGHRSVSWYQQTPGQGLQFLFEYFSETQRNKGNFPGRFSGRQFSNSRSEMNVSTLELGDSALYLCASRPTGLGTEAFFGQGTRLTVV.

The rearrangement joins TRBV27 to TRBJ2-2; TRBD1 agrees at 7 bases. Germline assignment: CDR1 MNHEY and CDR2 SMNVEV (reference sequence). CDR3 length equals 16 residues. The trim removed 3 bases at V and 0 bases at J, leaving 4 bases unmatched. The CDR3 DNA is TGTGCCAGCAGTTTTTCCGGGACAGCGAACACCGGGGAGCTGTTTTTT. Translated, it gives CASSFSGTANTGELFF.

This chain connects TRBV9 to TRBJ2-1; 14 bases align to TRBD2. CDR3 length: 17 amino acids. CDR1 is SGDLS, CDR2 YYNGEE, per germline. Germline trimming cut 2 bases from V and 3 bases from J; bases unmatched to any gene: 4. The CDR3 bases are TGTGCCAGCAGCGTGACTAGCGGGAGGGACATCTACAATGAGCAGTTCTTC. It yields the protein CASSVTSGRDIYNEQFF.

The rearrangement joins TRBV7-9 to TRBJ2-7, with TRBD1 as a possible D gene (7 bases). The CDR3 is 19 amino acids. Germline CDR1 and CDR2: SEHNR and FQNEAQ (reference sequence). V gave up 5 bases and J gave up 6 bases, with 32 bases separating them. This chain's CDR3 is CASSGQGDPGGEGGSEQYF. The CDR3 DNA is TGTGCCAGCAGCGGCCAGGGGGATCCGGGCGGCGAGGGGGGTAGCGAGCAGTACTTC.

The V call is TRBV5-6, the J call TRBJ2-7, with D perhaps matching TRBD2 (5 bases). The CDR3 consists of 15 residues. In germline, CDR1 is SGHDT, CDR2 YYEEEE. The V end lost 0 bases, the J end lost 0 bases, and 10 bases lay between the germline ends. This CDR3 is CASSLGGSPSYEQYF. CDR3 nucleotide sequence: TGTGCCAGCAGCTTGGGAGGGTCTCCCTCCTACGAGCAGTACTTC.

The chain combines TRBV4-1 with TRBJ2-3, with TRBD2 identical over 13 bases. Per germline, CDR1 MGHRA and CDR2 YSYEKL. There are 19 residues in the CDR3. Unmatched junction bases numbered 11, after V lost 3 bases and J lost 2 bases. The CDR3 DNA reads as TGCGCCAGCAGCCACACCAGGACTAGCGGGAGCGGATTCACAGATACGCAGTATTTT. It translates to CASSHTRTSGSGFTDTQYF.